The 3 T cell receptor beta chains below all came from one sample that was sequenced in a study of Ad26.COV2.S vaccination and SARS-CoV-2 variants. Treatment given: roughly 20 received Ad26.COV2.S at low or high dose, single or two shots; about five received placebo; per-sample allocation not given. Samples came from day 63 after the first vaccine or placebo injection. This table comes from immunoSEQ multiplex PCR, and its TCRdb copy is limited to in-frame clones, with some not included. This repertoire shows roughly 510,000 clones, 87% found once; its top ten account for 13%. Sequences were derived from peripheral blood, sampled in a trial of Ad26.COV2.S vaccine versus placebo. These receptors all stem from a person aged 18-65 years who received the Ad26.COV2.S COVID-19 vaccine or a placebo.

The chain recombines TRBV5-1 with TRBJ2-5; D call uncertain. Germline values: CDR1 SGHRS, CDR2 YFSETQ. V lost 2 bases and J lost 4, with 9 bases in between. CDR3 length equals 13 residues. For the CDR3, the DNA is TGCGCCAGCAGCTTTGGCCCCAGAGAGACCCAGTACTTC. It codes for CASSFGPRETQYF.

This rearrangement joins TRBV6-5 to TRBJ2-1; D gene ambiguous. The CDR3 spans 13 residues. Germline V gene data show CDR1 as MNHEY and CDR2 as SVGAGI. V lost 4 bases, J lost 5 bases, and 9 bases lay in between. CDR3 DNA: TGTGCCAGCAGTTTCTCCCGACACAATGAGCAGTTCTTC. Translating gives CASSFSRHNEQFF.

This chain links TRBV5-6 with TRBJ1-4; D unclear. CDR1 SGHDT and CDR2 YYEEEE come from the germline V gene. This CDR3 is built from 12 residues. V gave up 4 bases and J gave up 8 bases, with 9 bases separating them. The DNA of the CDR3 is TGTGCCAGCAGCGTACGAGAGGAAAAACTGTTTTTT. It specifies CASSVREEKLFF.